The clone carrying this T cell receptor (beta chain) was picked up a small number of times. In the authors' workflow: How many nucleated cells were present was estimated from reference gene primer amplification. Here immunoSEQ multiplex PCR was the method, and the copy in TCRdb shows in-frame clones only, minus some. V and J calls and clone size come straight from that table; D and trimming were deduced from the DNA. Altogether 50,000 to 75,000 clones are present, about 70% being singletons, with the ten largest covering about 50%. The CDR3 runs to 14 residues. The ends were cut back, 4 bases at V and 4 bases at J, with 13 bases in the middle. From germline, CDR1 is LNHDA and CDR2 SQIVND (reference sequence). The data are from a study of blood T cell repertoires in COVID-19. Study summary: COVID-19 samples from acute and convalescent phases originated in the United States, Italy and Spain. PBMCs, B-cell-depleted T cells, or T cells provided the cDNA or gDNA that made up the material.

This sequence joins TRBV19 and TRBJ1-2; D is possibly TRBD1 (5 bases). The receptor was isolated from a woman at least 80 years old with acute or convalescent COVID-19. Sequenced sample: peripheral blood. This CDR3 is CASSTPDRVYGYTF. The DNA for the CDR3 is TGTGCCAGTAGTACCCCCGACAGAGTCTATGGCTACACCTTC.